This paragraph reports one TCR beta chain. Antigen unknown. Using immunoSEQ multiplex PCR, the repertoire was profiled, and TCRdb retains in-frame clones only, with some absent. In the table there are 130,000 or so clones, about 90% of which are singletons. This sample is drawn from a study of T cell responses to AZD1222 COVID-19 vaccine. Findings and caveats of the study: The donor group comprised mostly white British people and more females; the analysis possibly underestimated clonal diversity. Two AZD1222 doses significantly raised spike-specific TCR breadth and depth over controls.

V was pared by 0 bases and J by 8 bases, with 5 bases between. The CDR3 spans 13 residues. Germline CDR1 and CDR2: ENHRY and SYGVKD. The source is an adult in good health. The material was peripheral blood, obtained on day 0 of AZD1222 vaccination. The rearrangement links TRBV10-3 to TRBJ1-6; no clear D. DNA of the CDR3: TGTGCCATCAGTGAGTCCCAATATTCACCCCTCCACTTT. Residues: CAISESQYSPLHF.